This TCR beta chain was captured by sequencing in a study of T cells after yellow fever vaccination. This clonotype turned up a few times. Its antigen remains unidentified. General observations from the study: Among primary-vaccination clones, most reappeared after the booster, at 95% to 96% for CD4 and roughly 88% for CD8. The study found a weaker secondary response that peaked faster, day 5 versus 15. Contamination of FACS-sorted repertoires by abundant clonotypes from the bulk population could occur.

Germline CDR1 reads SGDLS; CDR2 reads YYNGEE. The length of the CDR3 is 15 residues. The ends were cut back, 0 bases at V and 1 base at J, with 10 bases in the middle. Conversion of TCR transcripts into cDNA relied on 5'RACE template switching, which added a universal primer site and UMIs. TCRdb reprocessed the 5' RACE reads with MiXCR, giving one entry per CDR3 protein. The sample carries a few hundred thousand distinct CDR3 sequences, 8.5% to 10% recorded once. The source is a man aged 18-30 years who received the YFV17D yellow fever vaccine. The source material was CD4+ T cells sorted from PBMCs, sampled 5 days after the yellow fever booster vaccination. V usage is TRBV9 and J usage is TRBJ1-1; D is ambiguous. As DNA, the CDR3 is TGTGCCAGCAGCGTAGATGGGGTGACGAACACTGAAGCTTTCTTT. Translated: CASSVDGVTNTEAFF.